These T cell receptor beta chains were read from a single sample in a study of human T cells and chemical hapten exposure. TCRdb reanalysed the 5' RACE reads using MiXCR and keeps one entry per CDR3 protein. The table has about 140,000 distinct CDR3 sequences, around 4.4% seen once. The receptors here all came from a female donor in good health. Each CDR3 is given with its conserved first and last residue. The D gene is left open where the match is weak. For some rows the clone size is stated as once, few or many, or as a class when expanded; others skip it.

length: 15; V: TRBV29-1; size: many; D: TRBD1; J: TRBJ2-1; DNA: TGCAGCGCGACAGGGGAAGGGACAATTTACAATGAGCAGTTCTTC; CDR3: CSATGEGTIYNEQFF
length: 12; V: TRBV5-6; size: many; D: NA; J: TRBJ1-4; DNA: TGTGCCAGCAGCTTAGGACGGCAGGGACTGTTTTTT; CDR3: CASSLGRQGLFF
length: 14; V: TRBV20-1; size: many; D: TRBD2; J: TRBJ2-5; DNA: TGCAGTGCTAGAAAAGCGGGGGGGCAAGAGACCCAGTACTTC; CDR3: CSARKAGGQETQYF
length: 15; V: TRBV7-2; size: many; D: NA; J: TRBJ2-1; DNA: TGTGCCAGCAGCCCCCGGGAAACTAGCCACAATGAGCAGTTCTTC; CDR3: CASSPRETSHNEQFF
length: 13; V: TRBV18; size: many; D: TRBD1; J: TRBJ1-2; DNA: TGTGCCAGCTCACCATCAAGACAGGGCGGCTACACCTTC; CDR3: CASSPSRQGGYTF
length: 17; V: TRBV20-1; size: many; D: TRBD2; J: TRBJ2-3; DNA: TGCAGTGCTAGTCAGCTAGCGGGGCTAGTCGGTACAGATACGCAGTATTTT; CDR3: CSASQLAGLVGTDTQYF
length: 12; V: TRBV12-3/TRBV12-4; size: many; D: NA; J: TRBJ1-4; DNA: TGTGCCAGCAGTTTTCTTGGGGAAAAACTGTTTTTT; CDR3: CASSFLGEKLFF
length: 14; V: TRBV29-1; size: many; D: NA; J: TRBJ2-3; DNA: TGCAGCGTTGGTGCCCCGGGAGACACAGATACGCAGTATTTT; CDR3: CSVGAPGDTDTQYF
length: 14; V: TRBV7-9; size: many; D: TRBD1; J: TRBJ1-4; DNA: TGTGCCAGCAGCCCAGGGGGGCCAGCAACAATCCTGTTTTTT; CDR3: CASSPGGPATILFF
length: 13; V: TRBV4-1; size: many; D: NA; J: TRBJ2-3; DNA: TGCGCCAGCAGCCAACCTAGCACAGATACGCAGTATTTT; CDR3: CASSQPSTDTQYF
length: 11; V: TRBV7-2; size: many; D: NA; J: TRBJ2-3; DNA: TGTGCCAGCAGCTTCGCCGATACGCAGTATTTT; CDR3: CASSFADTQYF
length: 12; V: TRBV5-4; size: NA; D: NA; J: TRBJ2-7; DNA: TGTGCCAGCAGCTTGGAGGTAGGGGAGCAGTACTTC; CDR3: CASSLEVGEQYF
length: 17; V: TRBV9; size: few; D: TRBD2; J: TRBJ2-1; DNA: TGTGCCAGCAGCGTAGATGGCGGGGGGGCTTTATACAATGAGCAGTTCTTC; CDR3: CASSVDGGGALYNEQFF
length: 17; V: TRBV6-6; size: many; D: TRBD1; J: TRBJ1-2; DNA: TGTGCCAGCAGTTACTCGATCGGTGTCGACAGGGGAAATGGCTACACCTTC; CDR3: CASSYSIGVDRGNGYTF
length: 14; V: TRBV29-1; size: many; D: TRBD1; J: TRBJ2-3; DNA: TGCAGCGTCGACGACAGGGGGGATGCAGATACGCAGTATTTT; CDR3: CSVDDRGDADTQYF
length: 13; V: TRBV9; size: few; D: TRBD1; J: TRBJ1-4; DNA: TGTGCCAGCAGCGTAGCAGGGGGTGAAAAACTGTTTTTT; CDR3: CASSVAGGEKLFF
length: 18; V: TRBV13; size: many; D: NA; J: TRBJ1-6; DNA: TGTGCCAGCAGCTTAAGGCAGGGTGTAAGCTCCTATAATTCACCCCTCCACTTT; CDR3: CASSLRQGVSSYNSPLHF
length: 13; V: TRBV30; size: few; D: NA; J: TRBJ1-6; DNA: TGTGCCTGGATAGGTTCAGATAATTCACCCCTCCACTTT; CDR3: CAWIGSDNSPLHF
length: 12; V: TRBV3-1; size: many; D: NA; J: TRBJ2-5; DNA: TGTGCCAGCAGCCTGCCTCAAGAGACCCAGTACTTC; CDR3: CASSLPQETQYF
length: 15; V: TRBV12-3/TRBV12-4; size: many; D: NA; J: TRBJ1-1; DNA: TGTGCCAGCAGCCTCCGAGTAGGATCGAACACTGAAGCTTTCTTT; CDR3: CASSLRVGSNTEAFF
length: 11; V: TRBV2; size: many; D: NA; J: TRBJ2-1; DNA: TGTGCCAGCAGTGAAAACAATGAGCAGTTCTTC; CDR3: CASSENNEQFF
length: 15; V: TRBV5-1; size: many; D: NA; J: TRBJ2-6; DNA: TGCGCCAGCAGCTTACCTACAGGATTTCAGGACGTCCTGACTTTC; CDR3: CASSLPTGFQDVLTF
length: 14; V: TRBV28; size: many; D: NA; J: TRBJ1-4; DNA: TGTGCCAGCAGAATAGACTCCAACCATGAAAAACTGTTTTTT; CDR3: CASRIDSNHEKLFF
length: 15; V: TRBV12-3/TRBV12-4; size: many; D: TRBD1; J: TRBJ1-6; DNA: TGTGCCAGCAGCGAACGAACAGGGGGCAATTCACCCCTCCACTTT; CDR3: CASSERTGGNSPLHF
length: 13; V: TRBV12-3/TRBV12-4; size: many; D: NA; J: TRBJ1-5; DNA: TGTGCCAGCAGTTTGGTGGACTATCAGCCCCAGCATTTT; CDR3: CASSLVDYQPQHF
length: 14; V: TRBV24-1; size: many; D: NA; J: TRBJ1-5; DNA: TGTGCCACCAGCCCCGACGGCAGCAATCAGCCCCAGCATTTT; CDR3: CATSPDGSNQPQHF
length: 12; V: TRBV5-6; size: few; D: NA; J: TRBJ1-1; DNA: TGTGCCAGCAGCTTTGGTCCTACTGGGGCTTTCTTT; CDR3: CASSFGPTGAFF
length: 17; V: TRBV20-1; size: many; D: NA; J: TRBJ1-3; DNA: TGCAGTGCCAACTATAGGAGCGGTGGGTTCGGTGGAAACACCATATATTTT; CDR3: CSANYRSGGFGGNTIYF
length: 13; V: TRBV2; size: many; D: TRBD1; J: TRBJ1-1; DNA: TGTGCCAGCCAGGGGGAGAGGGACACTGAAGCTTTCTTT; CDR3: CASQGERDTEAFF
length: 15; V: TRBV28; size: many; D: NA; J: TRBJ2-7; DNA: TGTGCCAGCAGTCCTGCCGGGACTGACTCCTACGAGCAGTACTTC; CDR3: CASSPAGTDSYEQYF
length: 16; V: TRBV6-6; size: many; D: TRBD2; J: TRBJ2-3; DNA: TGTGCCAGCAGTCGGGGACTAGCGGGTACCACAGATACGCAGTATTTT; CDR3: CASSRGLAGTTDTQYF
length: 13; V: TRBV7-9; size: many; D: NA; J: TRBJ2-4; DNA: TGTGCCAGCAGCTTAGGGGGTACGAACATTCAGTACTTC; CDR3: CASSLGGTNIQYF
length: 17; V: TRBV24-1; size: many; D: NA; J: TRBJ2-3; DNA: TGTGCCACCAGTGATGCTGCGGGGGACACTAGCACAGATACGCAGTATTTT; CDR3: CATSDAAGDTSTDTQYF
length: 16; V: TRBV6-2/TRBV6-3; size: many; D: NA; J: TRBJ2-7; DNA: TGTGCCAGCAGTCCAATCCGTGGGGGGCTTCGCTACGAGCAGTACTTC; CDR3: CASSPIRGGLRYEQYF
length: 17; V: TRBV7-2; size: many; D: TRBD2; J: TRBJ2-7; DNA: TGTGCCAGCAGCTTGGAGGGTCTAGCGGGGGGCTCCTACGAGCAGTACTTC; CDR3: CASSLEGLAGGSYEQYF
length: 16; V: TRBV12-3/TRBV12-4; size: few; D: TRBD1; J: TRBJ2-2; DNA: TGTGCCAGCAGTTTGCTGGCAGGGGGCGCCCCCGGGGAGCTGTTTTTT; CDR3: CASSLLAGGAPGELFF
length: 17; V: TRBV6-2/TRBV6-3; size: few; D: TRBD2; J: TRBJ2-1; DNA: TGTGCCAGCAGTAAGCCGGCACTAGCGGGGGGGCCGAATGAGCAGTTCTTC; CDR3: CASSKPALAGGPNEQFF
length: 14; V: TRBV6-6; size: NA; D: NA; J: TRBJ1-1; DNA: TGTGCCAGCAGTTACCTCCGCCTGGGGACTGAAGCTTTCTTT; CDR3: CASSYLRLGTEAFF
length: 16; V: TRBV12-3/TRBV12-4; size: many; D: NA; J: TRBJ1-2; DNA: TGTGCCAGCAGTTTAGATTGGATTGGGAATAACTATGGCTACACCTTC; CDR3: CASSLDWIGNNYGYTF
length: 15; V: TRBV11-1; size: many; D: TRBD1; J: TRBJ2-5; DNA: TGTGCCAGCAGCCCAGGGACAGGGGGAGTGGAGACCCAGTACTTC; CDR3: CASSPGTGGVETQYF
length: 15; V: TRBV2; size: many; D: TRBD1; J: TRBJ2-5; DNA: TGTGCCAGCAGTCCGTGGGGACAGACGGAAGAGACCCAGTACTTC; CDR3: CASSPWGQTEETQYF